Listed below are T cell receptor beta chains from one sample, sequenced in a study of human T cells and chemical hapten exposure. TCRdb itself ran the 5' RACE reads through MiXCR, one entry per CDR3 protein. Of 130,000 or so distinct CDR3 sequences listed, over 3.5% were seen once; the top ten hold over 1.1%. These TCRs come from a female donor in good health. CDR3s include the opening cysteine and the closing phenylalanine or tryptophan. The order of the fields is J gene, D gene, clone size, V gene, CDR3 protein, CDR3 DNA. A D gene is named only where the DNA matches it firmly. Some rows have no size entry. The others give once, few or many, or a class for an expanded clone.

j_call: TRBJ2-5; d_call: TRBD1; clone_size: few; v_call: TRBV12-5; cdr3_aa: CASGWTGVETQYF; cdr3_nt: TGTGCTAGTGGTTGGACAGGGGTTGAGACCCAGTACTTC
j_call: TRBJ2-5; d_call: -; clone_size: many; v_call: TRBV2; cdr3_aa: CASSEALASIEETQYF; cdr3_nt: TGTGCCAGCAGTGAAGCGCTCGCGAGTATAGAAGAGACCCAGTACTTC
j_call: TRBJ2-2; d_call: -; clone_size: many; v_call: TRBV7-3; cdr3_aa: CASSRAPSANTGELFF; cdr3_nt: TGTGCCAGCAGCCGCGCCCCCAGCGCGAACACCGGGGAGCTGTTTTTT
j_call: TRBJ1-1; d_call: -; clone_size: many; v_call: TRBV20-1; cdr3_aa: CSASAGLNTEAFF; cdr3_nt: TGCAGTGCTAGCGCGGGACTTAACACTGAAGCTTTCTTT
j_call: TRBJ1-5; d_call: -; clone_size: many; v_call: TRBV20-1; cdr3_aa: CSARGVEGGKPQHF; cdr3_nt: TGCAGTGCTAGAGGAGTGGAGGGGGGAAAGCCCCAGCATTTT
j_call: TRBJ2-1; d_call: -; clone_size: few; v_call: TRBV7-8; cdr3_aa: CASSAPKYNEQFF; cdr3_nt: TGTGCCAGCAGCGCACCAAAATACAATGAGCAGTTCTTC
j_call: TRBJ1-6; d_call: -; clone_size: few; v_call: TRBV12-3/TRBV12-4; cdr3_aa: CASSFTGRDSPLHF; cdr3_nt: TGTGCCAGCAGTTTTACGGGGAGGGATTCACCCCTCCACTTT
j_call: TRBJ2-1; d_call: -; clone_size: many; v_call: TRBV5-1; cdr3_aa: CASSLGVINEQFF; cdr3_nt: TGCGCCAGCAGCTTGGGGGTTATCAATGAGCAGTTCTTC
j_call: TRBJ1-1; d_call: -; clone_size: many; v_call: TRBV20-1; cdr3_aa: CSARDRKAGDTEAFF; cdr3_nt: TGCAGTGCTAGAGATCGTAAGGCTGGCGACACTGAAGCTTTCTTT
j_call: TRBJ1-1; d_call: -; clone_size: many; v_call: TRBV20-1; cdr3_aa: CSARFLQNTEAFF; cdr3_nt: TGCAGTGCTAGGTTTCTTCAGAACACTGAAGCTTTCTTT
j_call: TRBJ1-5; d_call: -; clone_size: few; v_call: TRBV27; cdr3_aa: CASSLWGGGGRDQPQHF; cdr3_nt: TGTGCCAGCAGTTTATGGGGAGGGGGGGGCCGGGATCAGCCCCAGCATTTT
j_call: TRBJ1-3; d_call: -; clone_size: -; v_call: TRBV27; cdr3_aa: CASSSYSGRLGGSLSGNTIYF; cdr3_nt: TGTGCCAGCAGTTCATACTCGGGGCGGTTGGGGGGGTCTCTCTCTGGAAACACCATATATTTT
j_call: TRBJ2-3; d_call: -; clone_size: many; v_call: TRBV7-8; cdr3_aa: CASSSEQGIGDTQYF; cdr3_nt: TGTGCCAGCAGTTCAGAGCAGGGGATCGGAGATACGCAGTATTTT
j_call: TRBJ2-7; d_call: -; clone_size: few; v_call: TRBV6-1; cdr3_aa: CASSENPGAIYEQYF; cdr3_nt: TGTGCCAGCAGTGAAAACCCGGGGGCAATTTACGAGCAGTACTTC
j_call: TRBJ1-1; d_call: TRBD1; clone_size: many; v_call: TRBV7-8; cdr3_aa: CASSLGTGEAFF; cdr3_nt: TGTGCCAGCAGCTTAGGGACAGGGGAAGCTTTCTTT
j_call: TRBJ2-5; d_call: TRBD2; clone_size: many; v_call: TRBV28; cdr3_aa: CASSVGGLAGAINPQETQYF; cdr3_nt: TGTGCCAGCAGTGTCGGGGGGCTAGCGGGGGCCATCAATCCACAAGAGACCCAGTACTTC
j_call: TRBJ1-5; d_call: TRBD1; clone_size: many; v_call: TRBV20-1; cdr3_aa: CSASRQGESQPQHF; cdr3_nt: TGCAGTGCTAGTCGGCAGGGGGAGAGTCAGCCCCAGCATTTT
j_call: TRBJ2-7; d_call: -; clone_size: many; v_call: TRBV12-3/TRBV12-4; cdr3_aa: CASSFGRAYEQYF; cdr3_nt: TGTGCCAGCAGTTTTGGAAGAGCCTACGAGCAGTACTTC
j_call: TRBJ1-6; d_call: -; clone_size: many; v_call: TRBV6-6; cdr3_aa: CASSYSRAGSNSPLHF; cdr3_nt: TGTGCCAGCAGTTATAGTCGCGCGGGGTCCAATTCACCCCTCCACTTT
j_call: TRBJ1-3; d_call: -; clone_size: many; v_call: TRBV29-1; cdr3_aa: CSVIGGLSGNTIYF; cdr3_nt: TGCAGCGTCATAGGGGGACTCTCTGGAAACACCATATATTTT
j_call: TRBJ1-2; d_call: TRBD1; clone_size: many; v_call: TRBV6-4; cdr3_aa: CASSDSFAGTGGASYGYTF; cdr3_nt: TGTGCCAGCAGTGACTCGTTTGCCGGGACAGGGGGCGCGTCCTATGGCTACACCTTC
j_call: TRBJ2-1; d_call: -; clone_size: -; v_call: TRBV6-6; cdr3_aa: CASSYDSSYNEQFF; cdr3_nt: TGTGCCAGCAGTTACGACAGTTCCTACAATGAGCAGTTCTTC
j_call: TRBJ2-7; d_call: TRBD1; clone_size: many; v_call: TRBV7-9; cdr3_aa: CASSAQGQADYEQYF; cdr3_nt: TGTGCCAGCAGCGCCCAAGGACAGGCTGACTACGAGCAGTACTTC
j_call: TRBJ2-7; d_call: -; clone_size: many; v_call: TRBV7-2; cdr3_aa: CASSYIYKNYEQYF; cdr3_nt: TGTGCCAGCAGCTATATATACAAGAACTACGAGCAGTACTTC